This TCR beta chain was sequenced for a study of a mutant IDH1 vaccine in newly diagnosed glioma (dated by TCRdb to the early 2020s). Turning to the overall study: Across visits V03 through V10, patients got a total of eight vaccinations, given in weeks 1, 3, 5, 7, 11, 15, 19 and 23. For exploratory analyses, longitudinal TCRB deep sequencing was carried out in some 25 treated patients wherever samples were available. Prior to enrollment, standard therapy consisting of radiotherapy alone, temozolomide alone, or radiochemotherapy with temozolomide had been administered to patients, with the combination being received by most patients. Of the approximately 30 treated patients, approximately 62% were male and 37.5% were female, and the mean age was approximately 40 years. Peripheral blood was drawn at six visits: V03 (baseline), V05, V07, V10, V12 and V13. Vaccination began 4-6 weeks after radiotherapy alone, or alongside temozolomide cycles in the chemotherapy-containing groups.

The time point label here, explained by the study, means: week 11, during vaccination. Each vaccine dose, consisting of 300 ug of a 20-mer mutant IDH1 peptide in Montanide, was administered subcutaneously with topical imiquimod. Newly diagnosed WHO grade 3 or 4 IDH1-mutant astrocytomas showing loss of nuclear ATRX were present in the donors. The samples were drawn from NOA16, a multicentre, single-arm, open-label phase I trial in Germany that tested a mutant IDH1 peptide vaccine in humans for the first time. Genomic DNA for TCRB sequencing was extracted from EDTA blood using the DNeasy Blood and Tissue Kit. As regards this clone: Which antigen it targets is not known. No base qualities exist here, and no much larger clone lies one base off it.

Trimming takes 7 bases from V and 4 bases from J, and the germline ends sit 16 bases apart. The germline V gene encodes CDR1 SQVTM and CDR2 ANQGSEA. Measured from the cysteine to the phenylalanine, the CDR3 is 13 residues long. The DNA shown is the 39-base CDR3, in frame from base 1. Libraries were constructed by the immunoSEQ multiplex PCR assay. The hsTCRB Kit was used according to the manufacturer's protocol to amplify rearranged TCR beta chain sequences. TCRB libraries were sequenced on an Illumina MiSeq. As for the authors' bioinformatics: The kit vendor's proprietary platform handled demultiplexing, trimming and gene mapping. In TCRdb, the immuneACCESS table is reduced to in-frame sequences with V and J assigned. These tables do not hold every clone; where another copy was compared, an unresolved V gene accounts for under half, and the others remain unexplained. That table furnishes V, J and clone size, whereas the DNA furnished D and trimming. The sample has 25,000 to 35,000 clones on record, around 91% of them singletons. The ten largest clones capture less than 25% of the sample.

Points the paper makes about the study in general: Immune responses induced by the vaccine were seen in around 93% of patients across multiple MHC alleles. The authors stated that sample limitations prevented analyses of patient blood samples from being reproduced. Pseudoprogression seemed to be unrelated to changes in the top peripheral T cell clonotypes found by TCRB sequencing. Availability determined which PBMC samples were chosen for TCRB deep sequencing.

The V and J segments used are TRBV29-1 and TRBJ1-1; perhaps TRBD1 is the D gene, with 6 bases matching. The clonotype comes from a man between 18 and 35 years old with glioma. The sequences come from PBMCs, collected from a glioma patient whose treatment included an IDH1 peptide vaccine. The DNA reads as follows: TGCAGCGGGCATTGGGGGCTGGGCACTGAAGCTTTCTTT. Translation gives CSGHWGLGTEAFF.